Included here is one TCR beta chain sequence, with context. The data stem from a study of CD8 T cells in Susac syndrome. FACS enriched CD8+ TEMRA cells, while bulk CD8+ and CD4+ were negatively isolated. The RNA input was roughly 0.45 to 1 ug, and it was reverse transcribed with random hexamers. TCRdb re-analysed the immunoSEQ multiplex PCR reads in MiXCR, keeping a single row per CDR3 protein. The sample holds 150,000 or so distinct CDR3 sequences, approximately 94% seen once. The sequencing input was CD8+ T cells from PBMCs. The clonotype comes from a human donor with multiple sclerosis.

DNA of the CDR3: TGCAGCGTTGGAACCTTGGGGACAGGAGGCACAGATACGCAGTATTTT. This translates into CSVGTLGTGGTDTQYF. V usage is TRBV29-1 and J usage is TRBJ2-3; 8 positions agree with TRBD1. The germline CDR1 and CDR2 sequences are SQVTM and ANQGSEA. V trimming: 4 bases; J trimming: 1 base; junction bases outside the gene matches: 10. The CDR3 contains 16 residues.